The entry below describes one T cell receptor (beta chain). Antigen unknown. The data originate from a study of T cell responses to AZD1222 COVID-19 vaccine. Germline V lookup: CDR1 ENHRY, CDR2 SYGVKD. The CDR3 covers 13 residues. V shed 8 bases, J shed 4 bases, and the junction held 8 bases outside the gene matches. Profiled with immunoSEQ multiplex PCR; TCRdb holds only in-frame clones, not every one. The sample consists of under 150,000 clones, almost 95% of them appearing once. General study results and limits: Reports say nearly half of spike-specific TCRs go after unmutated variant regions. The study found vaccine-associated CD4 TCRs spanning spike, dominant at 160-218 and 743-854. Donors were chiefly white British, with a greater number of females, and clonal diversity was perhaps underestimated.

Both about-4-week and about-12-week second-dose recipients were combined. The chain couples TRBV10-3 to TRBJ2-7; 7 nucleotides align to TRBD2. The specimen was peripheral blood, collected 28 days after the second AZD1222 dose. The clonotype originates from an adult who received the AZD1222 COVID-19 vaccine. CDR3 sequence: CAIGGSEVYEQYF. CDR3 DNA: TGTGCCATCGGCGGGAGTGAAGTTTACGAGCAGTACTTC.